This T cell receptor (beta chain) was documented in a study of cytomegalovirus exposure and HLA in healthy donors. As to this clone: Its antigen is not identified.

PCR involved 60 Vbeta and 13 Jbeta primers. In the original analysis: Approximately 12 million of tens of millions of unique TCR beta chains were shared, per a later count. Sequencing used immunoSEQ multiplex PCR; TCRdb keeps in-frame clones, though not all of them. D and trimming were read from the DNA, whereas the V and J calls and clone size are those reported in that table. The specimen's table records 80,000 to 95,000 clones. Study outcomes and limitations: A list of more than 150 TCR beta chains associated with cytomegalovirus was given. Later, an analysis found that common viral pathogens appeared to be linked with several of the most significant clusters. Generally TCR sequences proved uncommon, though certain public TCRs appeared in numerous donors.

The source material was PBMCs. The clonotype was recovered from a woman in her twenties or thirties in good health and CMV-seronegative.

In DNA, the CDR3 is TGTGCCTGGAGTCCCTTCCCCAATAGTCAGCCCCAGCATTTT. Translating it yields CAWSPFPNSQPQHF. This chain joins TRBV30 and TRBJ1-5; D ambiguous. CDR1 GTSNPN and CDR2 SVGIG come from the germline V gene (reference sequence). The CDR3 is 14 amino acids. V was trimmed by 2 bases and J by 6 bases, leaving 14 bases between them.